A single sample gave rise to the 15 T cell receptor beta chains below, sequenced in a study of blood T cell repertoires in COVID-19. Sequenced by immunoSEQ multiplex PCR; TCRdb stores in-frame clones only, minus some. The sample includes around 450,000 clones, about nine tenths of them seen just once. Sequences were obtained from PBMCs or T cells enriched from blood (not recorded which). Source of these receptors: a woman younger than 30 who had recovered from COVID-19.

The chain is built from TRBV7-9 and TRBJ2-3; D perhaps matches TRBD2 (5 bases). Trimming cost V 4 bases and J 3 bases, with 14 bases left between them. Germline CDR1 reads SEHNR; CDR2 reads FQNEAQ (reference sequence). This CDR3 has 15 residues. The CDR3 DNA reads TGTGCCAGCAGCTCTTTGGACGGGGAAACAGATACGCAGTATTTT. This codes for CASSSLDGETDTQYF. Full variable domain (outside the CDR3, taken from reference TRBV7-9 and TRBJ2-3): DTGVSQNPRHKITKRGQNVTFRCDPISEHNRLYWYRQTLGQGPEFLTYFQNEAQLEKSRLLSDRFSAERPKGSFSTLEIQRTEQGDSAMYLCASSSLDGETDTQYFGPGTRLTVL.

This chain links TRBV23-1 with TRBJ1-6; 7 nucleotides agree with TRBD1. TRBV23-1 is designated an ORF whose function remains uncertain. V shed 6 bases and J 0 bases; nucleotides not matched to a gene: 14. This CDR3 comprises 19 residues. The DNA of the CDR3 is TGCGCCAGCAGGACCTCCGGGACAGCTACCAGCTCCTATAATTCACCCCTCCACTTT. This sequence encodes CASRTSGTATSSYNSPLHF.

The rearrangement joins TRBV7-8 to TRBJ1-3; no firm D call. CDR1 SGHVS and CDR2 FQNEAQ come from the germline V gene. V lost 1 base, J lost 4 bases, and 8 bases lay in between. There are 14 residues in the CDR3. The CDR3 DNA sequence: TGTGCCAGCAGCTTAGGGCCTGCCGGAAACACCATATATTTT. It specifies CASSLGPAGNTIYF.

The J gene is TRBJ1-2, the V gene TRBV7-3; D perhaps matches TRBD1 (6 bases). Deletions cut 2 bases from V and 3 bases from J, with 16 bases between. Germline V gene lookup returns CDR1 SGHTA and CDR2 FQGTGA. The CDR3 is 16 residues long. This CDR3 reads CASSLGPGESDYGYTF. CDR3 coding DNA: TGTGCCAGCAGCTTAGGACCAGGGGAGTCTGACTATGGCTACACCTTC. Full variable domain (rest looked up from reference TRBV7-3 and TRBJ1-2): GAGVSQTPSNKVTEKGKYVELRCDPISGHTALYWYRQSLGQGPEFLIYFQGTGAADDSGLPNDRFFAVRPEGSVSTLKIQRTERGDSAVYLCASSLGPGESDYGYTFGSGTRLTVV.

This clone was counted ten times or more. The chain recombines TRBV3-1 (or the pseudogene TRBV3-2) with TRBJ2-7, with 11 bases identical to TRBD2. Germline V gives CDR1 LGHDT, CDR2 YNNKEL (reference sequence). CDR3 length: 15 residues. The V gene end was trimmed by 4 bases and the J gene end by 4 bases; junction bases not matched to a gene: 6. DNA of the CDR3: TGTGCCAGCAGCCCAATAGCGGGGGGGCGGTACGAGCAGTACTTC. Protein product: CASSPIAGGRYEQYF.

J is TRBJ1-6 and V is TRBV2; D not resolved. The CDR3 sequence is 13 residues long. V was trimmed by 11 bases and J by 0 bases, leaving 8 bases between them. CDR1 and CDR2 (germline): SNHLY, FYNNEI. DNA for the CDR3: TGTGCCGGGCTTCGCTCCTATAATTCACCCCTCCACTTT. Its protein is CAGLRSYNSPLHF.

V and J are TRBV2 and TRBJ1-2; maybe TRBD1 (6 bases). The CDR3 runs to 13 residues. The germline V gene has CDR1 SNHLY and CDR2 FYNNEI. The germline V and J ends were trimmed by 6 bases and 12 bases, with 20 bases remaining between them. CDR3 DNA: TGTGCCAGCAGCTTAATGCGACAGGAAGGAAACACCTTC. Translated, it gives CASSLMRQEGNTF.

J is TRBJ2-3 and V is TRBV7-2; D possibly corresponds to TRBD2 (7 bases). The germline CDR1 and CDR2 sequences are SGHTA and FQGNSA. V dropped 7 bases and J dropped 1 base, with 15 bases sitting between them. The CDR3 consists of 15 residues. The chain's CDR3 is CASTLGGAGTDTQYF. CDR3 DNA sequence: TGTGCCAGCACCCTTGGGGGGGCAGGCACAGATACGCAGTATTTT.

CDR3 sequence (DNA): TGTGCCAGCAGCAAAGGGCACAGGGGGCAAAAAGATACGCAGTATTTT. Protein product: CASSKGHRGQKDTQYF. The V gene is TRBV21-1, the J gene TRBJ2-3; whether TRBD1, the table's D call, matches the DNA was not checked. TRBV21-1 is assigned pseudogene status. CDR3 length: 16 amino acids.

In nucleotides, the CDR3 is TGTGCCAGTACCGTGGGGACTAGCGGATCAGATACGCAGTATTTT. Translated: CASTVGTSGSDTQYF. V usage is TRBV19 and J usage is TRBJ2-3; the match to TRBD2 covers 11 bases. The CDR3 spans 15 residues. Per germline, CDR1 LNHDA and CDR2 SQIVND (reference sequence). J was trimmed by 4 bases and V by 7 bases; bases with no gene match: 7.

This clone occurred many times. In DNA form, the CDR3 reads TGTGCCAGCAGCGTTGACAGAGACAATGAGCAGTTCTTC. Translating it yields CASSVDRDNEQFF. J is TRBJ2-1 and V is TRBV11-2; D might be TRBD1 (5 bases). CDR1 is SGHAT, CDR2 FQNNGV, per germline. Between the trimmed V and J ends, which lost 5 bases and 5 bases, there was a span of 10 bases. The CDR3 has 13 residues.

V gene TRBV3-1 (or the pseudogene TRBV3-2) combines with J gene TRBJ2-1; 10 bases agree with TRBD1. Germline CDR1 reads LGHDT; CDR2 reads YNNKEL (reference sequence). J lost 10 bases, V lost 5 bases, and 11 bases had no gene match. This CDR3 spans 15 amino acids. This CDR3 is CASSGDRGQLIEQFF. The DNA of the CDR3 is TGTGCCAGCAGCGGTGACAGGGGGCAGTTGATCGAGCAGTTCTTC.

The table lists this clone with a few counts. V usage is TRBV10-1 and J usage is TRBJ1-6; 8 nucleotides line up with TRBD1. This CDR3 contains 17 residues. CDR1 and CDR2 from the germline V gene are WNHNN and SYGVQD (reference sequence). With 11 bases clipped from V and 0 bases from J, the junction kept 12 bases outside the gene matches. The CDR3 DNA reads as TGCGCCGGTGGGACAGGCAGGAAGAGCTCCTATAATTCACCCCTCCACTTT. Amino acids: CAGGTGRKSSYNSPLHF.

This sequence joins TRBV2 and TRBJ2-7; 10 bases are shared with TRBD1. Germline CDR1 reads SNHLY; CDR2 reads FYNNEI. The CDR3 covers 15 residues. V lost 7 bases and J lost 4; bases outside the gene matches: 10. Here the CDR3 reads CASTLRGQGSYEQYF. The CDR3, as DNA: TGTGCCAGCACACTAAGGGGACAGGGGTCTTACGAGCAGTACTTC.

This sequence joins TRBV27 and TRBJ2-7; 8 nucleotides line up with TRBD2. The junction had 13 bases not matched to a gene; V was cut back by 5 bases and J by 4 bases. Germline V CDR1 and CDR2: MNHEY, SMNVEV (reference sequence). The CDR3 covers 16 residues. CDR3 in amino acids: CASSRGGGQGRYEQYF. The CDR3 DNA sequence: TGTGCCAGCAGTCGGGGCGGGGGGCAGGGGAGATACGAGCAGTACTTC.